This T cell receptor (beta chain) was recovered during a study of Graves' ophthalmopathy and Graves' hyperthyroidism. On the study more broadly: At initial diagnosis, peripheral blood was obtained, and this preceded any treatment. Study-wide points: Progression of ophthalmopathy was predicted by the model with around 68% sensitivity and 72% to 85% specificity. Ophthalmopathy versus stable hyperthyroidism: 13-signature model gave 85% to 90% sensitivity, 80% to 84% specificity.

Ophthalmopathy not arising within 18 months of follow-up defined hyperthyroidism as stable. There are 12 residues in the CDR3. Per germline, CDR1 SQVTM and CDR2 ANQGSEA. V lost 0 bases to trimming and J lost 7 bases, with 9 bases between them. There are many counts of this clonotype. As yet, its antigen is unknown. RNA transcripts were the source from which TCR beta CDR3 regions were amplified. In the first round, RT-PCR was carried out with HTBI primers, and a multiplex PCR formed the second round. TCRdb re-derived calls from the multiplex PCR reads in MiXCR, one entry per CDR3 protein. The sample yields about 620,000 distinct CDR3 sequences, about 20% seen once.

The sequence was collected from a young woman with stable Graves' hyperthyroidism. Some clones in this sample may be carry-over from other donors' samples. The sample comprised peripheral blood. The chain uses TRBV29-1 and TRBJ1-2; D possibly corresponds to TRBD1 (5 bases). The CDR3 region has the DNA TGCAGCGTTGAAGAGTTTGGGGGTGGCTACACCTTC. Translating gives CSVEEFGGGYTF.